These T cell receptor beta chains were read from a single sample in a study of a mutant IDH1 vaccine in newly diagnosed glioma. The protocol was immunoSEQ multiplex PCR, while the TCRdb copy is restricted to in-frame clones and leaves out a portion. The sample lists 50,000 to 75,000 clones, 74% occurring once. These TCRs' antigens remain unknown. Sequences were derived from PBMCs, sampled from a glioma patient whose treatment included an IDH1 peptide vaccine. The origin of the receptors is a man in his fifties or sixties with glioma. CDR3s leave out the opening cysteine and the closing phenylalanine or tryptophan. Fields, in order: clone size, V gene, J gene, CDR3 protein. Not all rows give a size; the values are once, few, many and, for expanded clones, a class.

-	TRBV7-2	-	ASREGSSYEQY
-	TRBV2	TRBJ1-1	ASRATFMNTEAF
few	TRBV30	TRBJ1-6	AWTYHGNSPLH
-	TRBV10-1	TRBJ1-1	ASSADMNTEAF
-	TRBV27	TRBJ1-2	ASSSGTGGSRGYT
-	TRBV6-1	TRBJ2-1	ASSDGGWEQF
-	TRBV6-6	TRBJ1-3	ASSAGISGNTIY
-	TRBV10-2	TRBJ2-3	ATSTSGGTDTQY
-	TRBV21-1	TRBJ1-2	ASSKGTGGNYGYT
once	TRBV29-1	TRBJ2-5	SVEDLVEGPETQY
-	TRBV6-5	TRBJ1-2	ASSWKGTYYGYT
few	TRBV19	TRBJ1-1	ASRKGSTEAF
-	TRBV29-1	TRBJ2-5	SVEWQGGGETQY
-	TRBV13	TRBJ2-7	ASSLRDGAYEQY
once	TRBV4-3	TRBJ2-5	ASSLLNEETQY
-	TRBV9	TRBJ2-7	ASSERQGASEQY
-	TRBV5-4	TRBJ1-4	ASSSRDTGEKLF
-	TRBV29-1	TRBJ2-7	SVGKEEGARYEQY
-	TRBV6-5	TRBJ1-6	ASIRGNNSPLH
once	TRBV29-1	TRBJ1-1	SVGSPNTEAF
-	TRBV30	TRBJ2-5	ASRNFQETQY
few	TRBV18	TRBJ1-5	ASSPGQHQPQH
-	TRBV4-2	TRBJ2-7	ASSQDEAQSSYEQY
-	TRBV7-9	TRBJ1-2	ASSLGDSFNYGYT
-	TRBV19	TRBJ2-1	ASTSGVSYNEQF
-	TRBV9	TRBJ2-7	ASSLGTSGGAHEQY
few	TRBV18	TRBJ2-7	ASSPPSRQGHEQY
-	TRBV4-3	TRBJ1-2	ASSQDLIGRSNYGYT
-	TRBV7-9	TRBJ1-2	ASSLLGEDYGYT
-	TRBV2	TRBJ2-3	ASSYGATGFTDTQY
-	TRBV6-5	TRBJ1-4	ASSSSTGGTNEKLF
-	TRBV2	TRBJ1-5	ASSVIRSSNQPQH
few	TRBV5-4	TRBJ2-3	ASSPDTSGWADTQY